This entry lists 21 T cell receptor beta chains sequenced from one sample in a study of blood T cell repertoires in COVID-19 (dated by TCRdb to the early 2020s). The method behind the library was the immunoSEQ multiplex PCR assay. TCRdb obtained this table from immuneACCESS and retained in-frame rearrangements with V and J assigned. These tables miss some clones; where compared with another copy, unresolved V genes account for less than half of the shortfall, and the remainder is unexplained. The sample includes 100,000 to 150,000 clones, with 70% to 90% observed a single time. The ten biggest clones cover about 1% of the sample. The source material was peripheral blood. The receptor source for this set is a woman aged 45-65 years with active or convalescent COVID-19.

This clone was seen once. This chain links TRBV29-1 with TRBJ1-2; 9 bases are shared with TRBD1. V trimming: 3 bases; J trimming: 4 bases; junction bases outside the gene matches: 0. The CDR3 extends over 12 amino acids. Germline-derived CDR1 and CDR2 are SQVTM and ANQGSEA. CDR3 DNA: TGCAGCGTTGAGACAGGGGGCTATGGCTACACCTTC. Protein: CSVETGGYGYTF.

CDR3 sequence reads: CASSLTSGIAGELFF. The CDR3 coding sequence is TGTGCCAGCAGCCTCACTAGCGGGATAGCCGGGGAGCTGTTTTTT. The rearrangement uses TRBV27 and TRBJ2-2, with 10 nucleotides matching TRBD2. Germline values: CDR1 MNHEY, CDR2 SMNVEV (reference sequence). The CDR3 spans 15 residues. The junction had 7 bases not matched to a gene; V was cut back by 6 bases and J by 6 bases.

The CDR3 sequence: CSVEGWAGQGYEQYF. For the CDR3, the DNA is TGCAGCGTTGAAGGTTGGGCGGGACAGGGTTACGAGCAGTACTTC. The V gene is TRBV29-1, the J gene TRBJ2-7; 9 bases line up with TRBD1. Germline CDR1 is SQVTM and CDR2 is ANQGSEA. V gave up 1 base and J gave up 4 bases; unmatched junction bases: 8. This CDR3 spans 15 amino acids.

The chain employs TRBV11-2 and TRBJ2-1; 10 bases line up with TRBD2. The CDR3 is 14 amino acids. Germline CDR1 reads SGHAT; CDR2 reads FQNNGV. V shed 5 bases and J 13 bases; nucleotides not matched to a gene: 11. The CDR3 is CASSHRLAGVTQFF. CDR3 bases: TGTGCCAGCAGCCACAGACTAGCGGGCGTAACACAGTTCTTC.

This clone was counted once. The chain uses TRBV7-2 and TRBJ2-1; 8 nucleotides align to TRBD2. This CDR3 has 16 residues. The trim removed 4 bases at V and 10 bases at J, leaving 15 bases unmatched. Germline values: CDR1 SGHTA, CDR2 FQGNSA. The DNA for the CDR3 is TGTGCCAGCAGCTATCGGGGCGGGACTAGGACGGGAGAGCAGTTCTTC. This sequence encodes CASSYRGGTRTGEQFF.

The chain links TRBV6-5 to TRBJ1-5, with D perhaps TRBD1 (6 bases). This CDR3 is built from 12 residues. Germline CDR1 reads MNHEY; CDR2 reads SVGAGI. V gave up 11 bases and J gave up 2 bases, with 10 bases separating them. CDR3 coding DNA: TGTGCCGCGGGGGGCCGCAATCAGCCCCAGCATTTT. Residues: CAAGGRNQPQHF.

This clone turned up a few times. In DNA form, the CDR3 reads TGTGCCAGCAGCGTGACTAGCGGGAGGTATCTGGGCGAGACCCAGTACTTC. Its protein is CASSVTSGRYLGETQYF. The chain has TRBV9 and TRBJ2-5; 13 bases fit TRBD2. CDR3 length equals 17 residues. J lost 5 bases, V lost 2 bases, and 9 bases had no gene match. Per the germline V gene, CDR1 is SGDLS and CDR2 is YYNGEE.

The V call is TRBV19, the J call TRBJ2-1; 16 bases are a match to TRBD2. V trimming: 5 bases; J trimming: 7 bases; junction bases outside the gene matches: 11. The CDR3 has 18 amino acids. Germline CDR1 is LNHDA and CDR2 is SQIVND (reference sequence). This CDR3 is CASSLGTSGRATSNEQFF. The DNA of the CDR3 is TGTGCCAGTAGTCTAGGGACTAGCGGGAGGGCGACCTCTAATGAGCAGTTCTTC.

This clone was counted only a few times. The chain carries TRBV6-1 and TRBJ2-2, with D maybe TRBD2 (5 bases). Trimming removed 8 bases at V and 0 bases at J, with 10 bases between. CDR3 length: 14 amino acids. Germline CDR1 reads MNHNS; CDR2 reads SASEGT. The CDR3 here is CASSGLSNTGELFF. CDR3 DNA sequence: TGTGCCAGCTCGGGATTATCGAACACCGGGGAGCTGTTTTTT.

The chain employs TRBV19 and TRBJ1-5; 12 bases are shared with TRBD1. The CDR3 spans 14 residues. Trimming at V came to 9 bases and at J to 6 bases, leaving 6 bases not matched to a gene. Looked up from germline, CDR1 is LNHDA and CDR2 is SQIVND (reference sequence). CDR3 DNA sequence: TGTGCCAGCTCGGGACAGGGGGCAGTTCAGCCCCAGCATTTT. Protein sequence: CASSGQGAVQPQHF.

The V call is TRBV18, the J call TRBJ2-5; 8 bases line up with TRBD2. Germline loops: CDR1 KGHSH, CDR2 LQKENI. The CDR3 loop spans 16 amino acids. Trimming at V came to 0 bases and at J to 5 bases, leaving 8 bases not matched to a gene. The CDR3 here is CASSPPSRGLGETQYF. The CDR3 region has the DNA TGTGCCAGCTCACCACCGAGTAGGGGACTAGGGGAGACCCAGTACTTC.

The V call is TRBV28, the J call TRBJ1-6; 7 positions agree with TRBD1. Germline CDR1 reads MDHEN; CDR2 reads SYDVKM. J lost 4 bases, V lost 10 bases, and 4 bases had no gene match. CDR3 length equals 13 residues. DNA for the CDR3: TGTGCCATTTTGGGACAGTATAATTCACCCCTCCACTTT. The encoded protein is CAILGQYNSPLHF.

V and J are TRBV9 and TRBJ1-3, with TRBD1 matching over 12 bases. V lost 0 bases, J lost 6 bases, and 1 base stayed unmatched. The CDR3 runs to 15 residues. Germline V CDR1 and CDR2: SGDLS, YYNGEE. CDR3 region: CASSVAGQGANTIYF. In DNA form, the CDR3 reads TGTGCCAGCAGCGTAGCGGGACAGGGGGCAAACACCATATATTTT.

The V call is TRBV28, the J call TRBJ2-3; D not resolved. V lost 3 bases and J lost 3, with 7 bases in between. The CDR3 is made up of 13 amino acids. Looked up from germline, CDR1 is MDHEN and CDR2 is SYDVKM. The CDR3 bases are TGTGCCAGCAGTTTCGGAGTGACAGATACGCAGTATTTT. Protein: CASSFGVTDTQYF.

This chain joins TRBV28 and TRBJ1-3, with 11 nucleotides matching TRBD1. The germline CDR1 and CDR2 sequences are MDHEN and SYDVKM. The CDR3 has 17 amino acids. V shed 3 bases, J shed 0 bases, and the junction held 4 bases outside the gene matches. CDR3 in DNA: TGTGCCAGCAGTTTGGGCGGGACAGGGGGCTCTGGAAACACCATATATTTT. Its protein product is CASSLGGTGGSGNTIYF.

The CDR3: CSVEVGGPDGYTF. The CDR3 coding sequence is TGCAGCGTTGAGGTAGGAGGGCCGGATGGCTACACCTTC. The V call is TRBV29-1, the J call TRBJ1-2, with D unresolved. Germline assignment: CDR1 SQVTM and CDR2 ANQGSEA. Trimming pared 3 bases from V and 6 bases from J, leaving 14 bases between. CDR3 length: 13 residues.

V gene TRBV18 combines with J gene TRBJ1-3, with D perhaps matching TRBD1 (5 bases). Germline assignment: CDR1 KGHSH and CDR2 LQKENI. CDR3 length equals 15 residues. V was shortened by 5 bases and J by 4 bases, with 15 bases between the two germline ends. For the CDR3, the DNA is TGTGCCAGCTCAACGGACAAGTTAGGCGGAAACACCATATATTTT. Amino acids: CASSTDKLGGNTIYF. The full variable domain, its missing parts supplied by reference TRBV18 and TRBJ1-3, is NAGVMQNPRHLVRRRGQEARLRCSPMKGHSHVYWYRQLPEEGLKFMVYLQKENIIDESGMPKERFSAEFPKEGPSILRIQQVVRGDSAAYFCASSTDKLGGNTIYFGEGSWLTVV.

The rearrangement links TRBV24-1 to TRBJ2-7, with D maybe TRBD1 (5 bases). Germline-derived CDR1 and CDR2 are KGHDR and SFDVKD. The CDR3 is 14 amino acids. Between the trimmed V and J ends, which lost 5 bases and 2 bases, there was a span of 12 bases. CDR3 region: CATSAGRAPYEQYF. The CDR3 nucleotides read TGTGCCACCAGTGCCGGCAGGGCTCCCTACGAGCAGTACTTC.

The chain combines TRBV11-2 with TRBJ2-5; 9 bases line up with TRBD1. The CDR3 covers 16 residues. Trimming removed 1 base from V and 5 bases from J; junction bases left unmatched: 8. The V gene's germline CDR1 is SGHAT and CDR2 FQNNGV. In DNA form, the CDR3 reads TGTGCCAGCAGCTTAGGAGGGACAGGGTGGAGGGAGACCCAGTACTTC. Translating gives CASSLGGTGWRETQYF.

The chain carries TRBV11-3 and TRBJ2-2; TRBD2 might be the D (6 bases). From germline, CDR1 is SGHNT and CDR2 YENEEA. The CDR3 is 17 residues long. Trimming stripped 2 bases from V and 7 bases from J, with 20 bases between. The CDR3 DNA sequence: TGTGCCAGCAGCTTAATAGGGACTGGGGGAGCGGGCGGGGAGCTGTTTTTT. Translating it yields CASSLIGTGGAGGELFF.

V and J are TRBV7-2 and TRBJ2-1; 13 bases map to TRBD2. The germline CDR1 and CDR2 sequences are SGHTA and FQGNSA. Trimming at V came to 4 bases and at J to 7 bases, leaving 10 bases not matched to a gene. The CDR3 is 17 residues long. The CDR3 region is CASSSVRLAGGGNEQFF. CDR3 in DNA: TGTGCCAGCAGCTCGGTCCGACTAGCGGGAGGTGGGAATGAGCAGTTCTTC.